This T cell receptor beta chain stems from a study of siplizumab effects on memory and regulatory T cells. The germline V gene has CDR1 SGHTA and CDR2 FQGNSA. Trimming removed 5 bases from V and 0 bases from J, with 8 bases in between. The CDR3 extends over 14 amino acids. Clones were sequenced by immunoSEQ multiplex PCR, and TCRdb holds only the in-frame ones, with some missing. The sample carries about 87,000 clones, around 94% recorded once. V is TRBV7-2 and J is TRBJ1-3, with D uncertain. The clonotype originates from a human donor in good health. Sequenced material: non-Treg CD4+ T cells sorted from blood. CDR3 DNA sequence: TGTGCCAGCAGCGGAGGGAGCTCTGGAAACACCATATATTTT. This encodes CASSGGSSGNTIYF.